The 5 T cell receptor beta chains reported below all come from one sample, sequenced in a study of blood T cell repertoires in COVID-19. Repertoires were generated with immunoSEQ multiplex PCR, while TCRdb's copy carries only in-frame clones and drops some. The sample contains over 150,000 clones, about 80% of which appear only once. Sample: peripheral blood. The receptors were sampled from a woman aged 55-75 years with acute or convalescent COVID-19.

The gene calls are TRBV4-2 and TRBJ1-1; D not resolved. The CDR3 totals 14 residues. The germline V gene encodes CDR1 LGHNA and CDR2 YNFKEQ. V was shortened by 4 bases and J by 0 bases, with 9 bases between the two germline ends. CDR3 in amino acids: CASSRHVMNTEAFF. CDR3 in DNA: TGTGCCAGCAGCCGACATGTGATGAACACTGAAGCTTTCTTT.

The gene calls are TRBV9 and TRBJ2-3; 8 nucleotides line up with TRBD2. With 0 bases clipped from V and 5 bases from J, the junction kept 2 bases outside the gene matches. Per the germline V gene, CDR1 is SGDLS and CDR2 is YYNGEE. This CDR3 has 14 residues. The CDR3 here is CASSVAGGRDTQYF. DNA of the CDR3: TGTGCCAGCAGCGTAGCGGGGGGGCGAGATACGCAGTATTTT.

The chain couples TRBV24-1 to TRBJ2-3, with 8 bases that match TRBD1. After removal of 3 bases from V and 3 bases from J, the junction contained 1 base not matched to a gene. The CDR3 has 14 residues. Looked up from germline, CDR1 is KGHDR and CDR2 is SFDVKD. The CDR3: CATSDRTGTDTQYF. In DNA, the CDR3 is TGTGCCACCAGTGATAGGACAGGGACAGATACGCAGTATTTT.

V usage is TRBV20-1 and J usage is TRBJ1-5; tentatively, D is TRBD1 (5 bases). The CDR3 covers 15 residues. V lost 3 bases, J lost 4 bases, and 16 bases lay in between. Germline lookup yields CDR1 DFQATT and CDR2 SNEGSKA (reference sequence). In DNA, the CDR3 is TGCAGTGCTAGTCCCCCACTGGGGGGGAATCAGCCCCAGCATTTT. Protein product: CSASPPLGGNQPQHF.

The V and J genes are TRBV19 and TRBJ1-5; 7 bases fit TRBD1. V shed 7 bases, J shed 4 bases, and the junction held 10 bases outside the gene matches. Looked up from germline, CDR1 is LNHDA and CDR2 is SQIVND (reference sequence). This CDR3 region has 15 residues. The CDR3 nucleotides read TGTGCCAGTACCTACCGGGACAGACCTAATCAGCCCCAGCATTTT. It encodes CASTYRDRPNQPQHF.